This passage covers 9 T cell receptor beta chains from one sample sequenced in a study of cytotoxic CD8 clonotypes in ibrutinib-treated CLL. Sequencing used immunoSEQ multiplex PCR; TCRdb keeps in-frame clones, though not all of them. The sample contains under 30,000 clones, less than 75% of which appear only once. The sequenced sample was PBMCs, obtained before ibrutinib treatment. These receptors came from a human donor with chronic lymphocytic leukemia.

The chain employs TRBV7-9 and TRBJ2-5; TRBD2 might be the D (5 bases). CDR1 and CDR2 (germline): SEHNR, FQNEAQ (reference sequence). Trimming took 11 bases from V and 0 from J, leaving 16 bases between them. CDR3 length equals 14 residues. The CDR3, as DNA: TGTGCCGGCCGGGCCGGCGGGTACCAAGAGACCCAGTACTTC. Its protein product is CAGRAGGYQETQYF.

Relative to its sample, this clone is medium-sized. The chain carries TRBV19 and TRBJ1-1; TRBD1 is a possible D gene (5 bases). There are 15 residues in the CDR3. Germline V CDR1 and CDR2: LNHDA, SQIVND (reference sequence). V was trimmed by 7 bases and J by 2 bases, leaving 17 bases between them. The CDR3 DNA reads TGTGCCAGTACCCTTTTTGGGACGGTCAACACTGAAGCTTTCTTT. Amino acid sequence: CASTLFGTVNTEAFF.

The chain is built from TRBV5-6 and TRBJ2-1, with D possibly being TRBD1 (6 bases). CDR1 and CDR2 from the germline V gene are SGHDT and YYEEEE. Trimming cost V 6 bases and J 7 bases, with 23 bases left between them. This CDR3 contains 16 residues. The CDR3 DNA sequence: TGTGCCAGCAACCTACCAGACGCGGCCCAGGGGAATGAGCAGTTCTTC. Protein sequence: CASNLPDAAQGNEQFF.

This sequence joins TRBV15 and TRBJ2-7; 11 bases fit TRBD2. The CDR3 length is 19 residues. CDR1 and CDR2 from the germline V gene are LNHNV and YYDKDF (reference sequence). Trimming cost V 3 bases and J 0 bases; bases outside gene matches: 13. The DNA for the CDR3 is TGTGCCACCAGCAGTCCAAAGGGGTCTAGCGGGAGGCCCTCCTACGAGCAGTACTTC. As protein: CATSSPKGSSGRPSYEQYF. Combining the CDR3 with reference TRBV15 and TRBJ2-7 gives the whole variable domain DAMVIQNPRYQVTQFGKPVTLSCSQTLNHNVMYWYQQKSSQAPKLLFHYYDKDFNNEADTPDNFQSRRPNTSFCFLDIRSPGLGDTAMYLCATSSPKGSSGRPSYEQYFGPGTRLTVT.

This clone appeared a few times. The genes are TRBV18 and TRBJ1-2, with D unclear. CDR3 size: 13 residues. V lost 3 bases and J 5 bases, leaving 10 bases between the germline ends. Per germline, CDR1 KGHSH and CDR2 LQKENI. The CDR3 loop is CASSPDGSYGYTF. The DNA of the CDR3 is TGTGCCAGCTCACCGGACGGATCTTATGGCTACACCTTC.

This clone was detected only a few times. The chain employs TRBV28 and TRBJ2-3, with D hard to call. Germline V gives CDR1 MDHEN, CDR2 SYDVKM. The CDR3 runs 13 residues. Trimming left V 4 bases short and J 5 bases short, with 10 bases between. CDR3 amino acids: CASSSPGRDTQYF. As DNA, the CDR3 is TGTGCCAGCAGTTCTCCCGGACGAGATACGCAGTATTTT. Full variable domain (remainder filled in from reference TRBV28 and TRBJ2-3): DVKVTQSSRYLVKRTGEKVFLECVQDMDHENMFWYRQDPGLGLRLIYFSYDVKMKEKGDIPEGYSVSREKKERFSLILESASTNQTSMYLCASSSPGRDTQYFGPGTRLTVL.

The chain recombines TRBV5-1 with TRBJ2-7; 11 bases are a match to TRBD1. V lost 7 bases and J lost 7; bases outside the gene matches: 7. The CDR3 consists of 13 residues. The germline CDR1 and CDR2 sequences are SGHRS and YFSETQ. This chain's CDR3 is CASGPGTGGEQYF. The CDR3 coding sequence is TGCGCCAGCGGCCCCGGGACAGGGGGTGAGCAGTACTTC.

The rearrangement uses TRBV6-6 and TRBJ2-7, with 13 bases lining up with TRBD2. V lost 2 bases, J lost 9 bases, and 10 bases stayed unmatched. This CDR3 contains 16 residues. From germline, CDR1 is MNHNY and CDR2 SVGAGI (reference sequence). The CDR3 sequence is CASSYGTSGDRGRQYF. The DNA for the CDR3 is TGTGCCAGCAGTTACGGGACTAGCGGGGATCGGGGGCGGCAGTACTTC.

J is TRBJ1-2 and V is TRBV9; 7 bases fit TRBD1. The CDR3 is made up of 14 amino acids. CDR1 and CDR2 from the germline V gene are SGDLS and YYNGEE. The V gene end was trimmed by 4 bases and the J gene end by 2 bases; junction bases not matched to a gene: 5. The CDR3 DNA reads TGTGCCAGCAGCCCTCGGACAGGCAACTATGGCTACACCTTC. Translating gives CASSPRTGNYGYTF.